Following are 20 T cell receptor beta chains from one sample sequenced in a study of shared clonotypes between healthy human individuals. Clones were sequenced by immunoSEQ multiplex PCR, and TCRdb holds only the in-frame ones, with some missing. The sample lists over 95,000 clones; about 63% were seen once. Input material: memory CD8+ T cells sorted from blood. Specified subset: CD45RO+ cells pooled with CCR7-negative TemRA cells. Receptor source: a young woman in good health.

This sequence joins TRBV7-9 and TRBJ2-1; D call uncertain. The CDR3 spans 12 residues. CDR1 and CDR2 (germline): SEHNR, FQNEAQ (reference sequence). Trimming shortened V by 6 bases and J by 5 bases, and 8 bases separated the two germline ends. CDR3 in amino acids: CASSPRDNEQFF. For the CDR3, the DNA is TGTGCCAGCAGTCCTAGGGACAATGAGCAGTTCTTC.

V and J are TRBV4-1 and TRBJ1-1, with no clear D. The CDR3 contains 13 residues. The V and J ends lost 3 bases and 5 bases respectively, with 10 bases between them. Germline CDR1 reads MGHRA; CDR2 reads YSYEKL. CDR3 in amino acids: CASSHSLGTEAFF. CDR3 DNA sequence: TGCGCCAGCAGCCACAGTTTGGGGACTGAAGCTTTCTTT.

The chain couples TRBV4-2 to TRBJ2-7; 7 nucleotides align to TRBD2. Losses at the gene ends were 8 bases for V and 3 bases for J; bases not matched to a gene: 13. Germline CDR1 is LGHNA and CDR2 is YNFKEQ. This CDR3 region has 15 residues. This chain's CDR3 is CASASGYGGNYEQYF. CDR3 coding DNA: TGTGCCAGCGCCTCAGGCTACGGGGGGAACTACGAGCAGTACTTC.

This clone was observed once. This chain joins TRBV30 and TRBJ2-5, with 13 bases that match TRBD2. The CDR3 contains 15 residues. Germline CDR1 GTSNPN, CDR2 SVGIG (reference sequence). Trimming removed 6 bases from V and 3 bases from J; junction bases left unmatched: 7. CDR3 residues: CACQLGLAGEETQYF. For the CDR3, the DNA is TGTGCCTGCCAACTCGGACTAGCGGGAGAAGAGACCCAGTACTTC.

The rearrangement uses TRBV7-9 and TRBJ2-7, with TRBD1 matching over 8 bases. This CDR3 comprises 17 residues. The V and J ends lost 2 bases and 2 bases, in that order; junction bases with no gene match: 11. CDR1 is SEHNR, CDR2 FQNEAQ, per germline (reference sequence). CDR3 region: CASSLYRTGRLPYEQYF. The CDR3, as DNA: TGTGCCAGCAGCTTATATCGGACAGGGCGACTCCCCTACGAGCAGTACTTC.

This clone was counted a few times. This rearrangement joins TRBV6-1 to TRBJ1-3, with a possible D match to TRBD1 (6 bases). The CDR3 is 15 residues long. Trimming took off 3 bases at V and 4 bases at J, with 13 bases between the two ends. Per the germline V gene, CDR1 is MNHNS and CDR2 is SASEGT. The CDR3 bases are TGTGCCAGCAGTGATGGGCCAGGGGAGGGAAACACCATATATTTT. Protein product: CASSDGPGEGNTIYF.

This chain links TRBV4-1 with TRBJ2-5, with unresolved D. This CDR3 spans 14 amino acids. V dropped 1 base and J dropped 5 bases, with 11 bases sitting between them. Germline loops: CDR1 MGHRA, CDR2 YSYEKL. Written as DNA, the CDR3 is TGCGCCAGCAGCCAAGCGGTGGCCAGGGAGACCCAGTACTTC. It codes for CASSQAVARETQYF.

The chain links TRBV6-6 to TRBJ2-2, with TRBD2 matching over 10 bases. Germline V CDR1 and CDR2: MNHNY, SVGAGI (reference sequence). The CDR3 loop spans 15 amino acids. With V trimmed by 6 bases and J by 4 bases, 5 bases remained unmatched. CDR3 sequence reads: CASSLLAGSTGELFF. The CDR3 DNA follows: TGTGCCAGCAGCCTACTAGCGGGAAGCACCGGGGAGCTGTTTTTT.

This clone was seen only a few times. CDR3 sequence: CASSFQRASPSDTQYF. The CDR3 region has the DNA TGCGCCAGCAGCTTCCAGCGGGCGAGCCCCTCAGATACGCAGTATTTT. This rearrangement joins TRBV5-1 to TRBJ2-3; a weak D match, TRBD2 (6 bases). This CDR3 has 16 residues. Trimming took 2 bases from V and 4 from J, leaving 17 bases between them. Germline V gene sequence: CDR1 SGHRS, CDR2 YFSETQ.

The rearrangement links TRBV7-2 to TRBJ1-2, with TRBD1 as a possible D gene (6 bases). V gave up 5 bases and J gave up 3 bases, with 16 bases separating them. The CDR3 is 15 residues long. Looked up from germline, CDR1 is SGHTA and CDR2 is FQGNSA. The DNA of the CDR3 is TGTGCCAGCAGCACATATTTACAGGGAGACTATGGCTACACCTTC. This codes for CASSTYLQGDYGYTF.

The chain combines TRBV18 with TRBJ2-7; D remains ambiguous. The V and J ends lost 5 bases and 0 bases respectively, with 5 bases between them. Germline V gene sequence: CDR1 KGHSH, CDR2 LQKENI. The length of the CDR3 is 12 residues. Here the CDR3 reads CASSANSYEQYF. CDR3 nucleotide sequence: TGTGCCAGCTCAGCGAACTCCTACGAGCAGTACTTC.

CDR3 in amino acids: CASSPRQGTNTEAFF. The DNA for the CDR3 is TGTGCCAGCAGTCCTAGACAGGGTACGAACACTGAAGCTTTCTTT. The genes are TRBV2 and TRBJ1-1; 7 nucleotides agree with TRBD1. J gave up 1 base and V 5 bases, and 7 bases lay outside the gene matches. Germline values: CDR1 SNHLY, CDR2 FYNNEI. The CDR3 has 15 amino acids.

This clone was counted a few times. The chain links TRBV6-5 to TRBJ2-5, with 10 bases that match TRBD2. Germline V gives CDR1 MNHEY, CDR2 SVGAGI. Germline trimming cut 2 bases from V and 5 bases from J; bases unmatched to any gene: 5. The length of the CDR3 is 15 residues. This CDR3 reads CASSYLAGVRETQYF. The CDR3 region has the DNA TGTGCCAGCAGTTACCTAGCGGGAGTGCGGGAGACCCAGTACTTC.

This clone was seen a single time. J is TRBJ2-5 and V is TRBV7-7, with 8 bases fitting TRBD1. Per germline, CDR1 SSHAT and CDR2 FNYEAQ (reference sequence). The V and J ends lost 5 bases and 5 bases, in that order; junction bases with no gene match: 10. The CDR3 sequence is 15 residues long. The CDR3 sequence: CASSPQTGVGETQYF. The CDR3 nucleotides read TGTGCCAGCAGCCCCCAGACAGGGGTTGGCGAGACCCAGTACTTC.

CDR3 region: CASSYSEEGYEQYF. The CDR3 DNA reads as TGTGCCAGCAGTTACTCCGAAGAGGGCTACGAGCAGTACTTC. The chain employs TRBV6-6 and TRBJ2-7; possibly TRBD2 for D (5 bases). V shed 0 bases and J shed 3 bases, with 9 bases lying between them. The CDR3 runs 14 residues. Germline lookup yields CDR1 MNHNY and CDR2 SVGAGI (reference sequence).

The count of this clone is one. V is TRBV5-1 and J is TRBJ2-7; 7 positions agree with TRBD1. The V segment lost 0 bases and the J segment 2 bases; nucleotides outside the gene matches: 8. From germline, CDR1 is SGHRS and CDR2 YFSETQ. The CDR3 has 16 amino acids. CDR3: CASSLEGTDWPYEQYF. CDR3 bases: TGCGCCAGCAGCTTGGAGGGGACAGACTGGCCCTACGAGCAGTACTTC.

The rearrangement links TRBV7-3 to TRBJ2-6, with D possibly being TRBD2 (5 bases). Germline loops: CDR1 SGHTA, CDR2 FQGTGA. This CDR3 has 15 residues. V was shortened by 5 bases and J by 4 bases, with 12 bases between the two germline ends. Here the CDR3 reads CASSLPSGGANVLTF. The DNA of the CDR3 is TGTGCCAGCAGCCTTCCCAGCGGCGGGGCCAACGTCCTGACTTTC.

This clone was recorded once. The chain employs TRBV7-8 and TRBJ2-2; D call uncertain. Germline V CDR1 and CDR2: SGHVS, FQNEAQ. V lost 3 bases to trimming and J lost 0 bases, with 5 bases between them. This CDR3 comprises 14 residues. CDR3 region: CASSFLTNTGELFF. The CDR3 bases are TGTGCCAGCAGCTTCCTAACGAACACCGGGGAGCTGTTTTTT.

This CDR3 reads CASSLTLGQLAYEQYF. CDR3 in DNA: TGTGCCAGCAGCCTCACCCTTGGACAGCTTGCCTACGAGCAGTACTTC. The chain uses TRBV27 and TRBJ2-7; maybe TRBD1 (6 bases). CDR3 length equals 16 residues. In germline, CDR1 is MNHEY, CDR2 SMNVEV (reference sequence). V was clipped by 6 bases and J by 2 bases, with 20 bases between them.

Many counts were recorded for this clone. The same CDR3 also results from other DNA sequences found in this sample. The V and J genes are TRBV11-3 and TRBJ2-3; D tentatively fits TRBD1 or TRBD2 (5 bases each). Trimming cost V 1 base and J 2 bases, with 10 bases left between them. The CDR3 loop spans 15 amino acids. CDR1 is SGHNT and CDR2 is YENEEA in the germline V gene. CDR3 residues: CASSLGEGTTDTQYF. The CDR3 coding sequence is TGTGCCAGCAGCTTAGGTGAAGGGACCACAGATACGCAGTATTTT.